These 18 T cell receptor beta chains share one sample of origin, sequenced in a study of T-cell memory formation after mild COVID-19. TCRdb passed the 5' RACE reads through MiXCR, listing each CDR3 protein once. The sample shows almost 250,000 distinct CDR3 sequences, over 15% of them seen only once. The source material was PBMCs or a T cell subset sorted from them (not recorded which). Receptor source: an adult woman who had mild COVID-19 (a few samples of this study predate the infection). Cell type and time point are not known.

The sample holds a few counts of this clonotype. CDR3 protein: CSSHREGSSYNEQFF. In nucleotides, the CDR3 is TGCAGTTCCCACCGGGAGGGGAGCTCCTACAATGAGCAGTTCTTC. The rearrangement links TRBV20-1 to TRBJ2-1; 8 bases match TRBD2. Per the germline V gene, CDR1 is DFQATT and CDR2 is SNEGSKA (reference sequence). CDR3 length equals 15 residues. V was pared by 8 bases and J by 0 bases, with 9 bases of the junction left unmatched.

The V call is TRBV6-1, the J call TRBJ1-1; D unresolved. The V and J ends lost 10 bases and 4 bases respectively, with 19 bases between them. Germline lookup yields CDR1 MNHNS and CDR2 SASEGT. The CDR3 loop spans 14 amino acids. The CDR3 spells CATTAVGSGTEAFF. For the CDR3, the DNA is TGTGCCACAACCGCAGTGGGGTCTGGCACTGAAGCTTTCTTT.

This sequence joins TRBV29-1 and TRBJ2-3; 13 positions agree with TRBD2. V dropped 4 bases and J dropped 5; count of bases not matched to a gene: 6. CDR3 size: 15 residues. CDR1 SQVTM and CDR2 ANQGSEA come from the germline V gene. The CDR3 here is CSVALTSGRLDTQYF. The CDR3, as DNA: TGCAGCGTTGCACTGACTAGCGGGAGGCTAGATACGCAGTATTTT.

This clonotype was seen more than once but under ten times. In nucleotides, the CDR3 is TGTGCTAGTGGTTTGGACGCCGGGGAGACCCAGTACTTC. Translation: CASGLDAGETQYF. V gene TRBV12-5 combines with J gene TRBJ2-5; D uncertain. The CDR3 has 13 amino acids. CDR1 is LGHNT, CDR2 FRNRAP, per germline. The germline V and J ends were trimmed by 1 base and 5 bases, with 8 bases remaining between them.

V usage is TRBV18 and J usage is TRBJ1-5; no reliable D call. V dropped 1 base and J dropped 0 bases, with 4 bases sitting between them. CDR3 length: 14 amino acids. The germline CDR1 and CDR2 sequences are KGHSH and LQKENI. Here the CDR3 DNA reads TGTGCCAGCTCACCACAGGATAGCAATCAGCCCCAGCATTTT. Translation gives CASSPQDSNQPQHF.

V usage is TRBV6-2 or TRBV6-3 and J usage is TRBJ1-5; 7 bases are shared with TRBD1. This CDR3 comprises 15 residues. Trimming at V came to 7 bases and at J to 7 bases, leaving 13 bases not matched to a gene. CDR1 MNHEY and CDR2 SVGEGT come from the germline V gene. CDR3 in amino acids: CASTHRGKVEQPQHF. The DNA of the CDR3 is TGTGCCAGCACCCACAGGGGAAAAGTAGAGCAGCCCCAGCATTTT.

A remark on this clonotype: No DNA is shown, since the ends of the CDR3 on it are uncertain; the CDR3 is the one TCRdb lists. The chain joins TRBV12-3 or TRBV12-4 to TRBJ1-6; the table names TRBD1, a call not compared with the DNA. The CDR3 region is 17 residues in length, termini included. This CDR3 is CASSSSGQGKGNSPLHF.

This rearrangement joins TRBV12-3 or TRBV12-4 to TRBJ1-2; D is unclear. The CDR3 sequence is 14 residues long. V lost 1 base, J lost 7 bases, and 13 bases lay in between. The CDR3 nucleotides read TGTGCCAGCAGTTTAGTGGTGGCTGAGGGTGGCTACACCTTC. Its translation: CASSLVVAEGGYTF.

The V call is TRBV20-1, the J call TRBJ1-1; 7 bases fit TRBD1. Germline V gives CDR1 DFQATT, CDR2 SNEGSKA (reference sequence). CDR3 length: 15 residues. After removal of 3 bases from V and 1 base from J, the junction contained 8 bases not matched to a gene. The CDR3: CSASIRQGKNTEAFF. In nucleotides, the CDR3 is TGCAGTGCTAGTATCAGACAGGGAAAGAACACTGAAGCTTTCTTT.

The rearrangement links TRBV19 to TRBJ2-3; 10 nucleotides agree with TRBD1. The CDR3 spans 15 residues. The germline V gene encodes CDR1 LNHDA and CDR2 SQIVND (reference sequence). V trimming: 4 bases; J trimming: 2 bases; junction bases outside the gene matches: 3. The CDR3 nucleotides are TGTGCCAGTAGTAGGGACAGGGGCCCCACAGATACGCAGTATTTT. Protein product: CASSRDRGPTDTQYF.

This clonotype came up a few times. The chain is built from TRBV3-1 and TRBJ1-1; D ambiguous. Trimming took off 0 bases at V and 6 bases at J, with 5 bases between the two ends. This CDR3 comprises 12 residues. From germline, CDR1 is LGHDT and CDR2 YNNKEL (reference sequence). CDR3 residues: CASSQDMAEAFF. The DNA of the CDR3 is TGTGCCAGCAGCCAAGATATGGCTGAAGCTTTCTTT.

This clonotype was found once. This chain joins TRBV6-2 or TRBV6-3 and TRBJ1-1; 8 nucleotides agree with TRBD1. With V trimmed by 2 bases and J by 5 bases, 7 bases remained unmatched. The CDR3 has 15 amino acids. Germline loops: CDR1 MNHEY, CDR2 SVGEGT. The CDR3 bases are TGTGCCAGCAGTTACGCGGGCAGGGGGCGGACTGAAGCTTTCTTT. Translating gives CASSYAGRGRTEAFF.

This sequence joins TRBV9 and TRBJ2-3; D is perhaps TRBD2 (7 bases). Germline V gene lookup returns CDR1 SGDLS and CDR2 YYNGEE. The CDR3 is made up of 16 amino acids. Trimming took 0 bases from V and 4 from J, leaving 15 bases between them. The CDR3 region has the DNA TGTGCCAGCAGCGTAGAGGGGGGGAGAGGCCCAGATACGCAGTATTTT. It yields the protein CASSVEGGRGPDTQYF.

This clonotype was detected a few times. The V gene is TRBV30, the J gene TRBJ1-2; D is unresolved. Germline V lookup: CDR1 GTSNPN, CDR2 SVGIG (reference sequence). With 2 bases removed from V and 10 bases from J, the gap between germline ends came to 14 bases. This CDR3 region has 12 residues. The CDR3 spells CAWSPLPTLYTF. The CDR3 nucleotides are TGTGCCTGGAGTCCCCTCCCTACCCTCTACACCTTC.

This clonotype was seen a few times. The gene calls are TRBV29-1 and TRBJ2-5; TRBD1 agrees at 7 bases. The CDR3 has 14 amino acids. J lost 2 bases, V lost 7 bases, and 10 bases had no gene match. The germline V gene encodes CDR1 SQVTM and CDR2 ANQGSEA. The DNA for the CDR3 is TGCAGCGCCACGAAACCGGGACAGCAAGAGACCCAGTACTTC. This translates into CSATKPGQQETQYF.

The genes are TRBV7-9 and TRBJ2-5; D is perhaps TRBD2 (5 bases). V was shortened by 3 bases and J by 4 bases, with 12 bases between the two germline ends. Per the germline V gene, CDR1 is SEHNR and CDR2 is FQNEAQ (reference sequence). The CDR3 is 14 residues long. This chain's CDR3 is CASSFRTRLETQYF. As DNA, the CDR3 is TGTGCCAGCAGCTTTCGGACTCGCTTAGAGACCCAGTACTTC.

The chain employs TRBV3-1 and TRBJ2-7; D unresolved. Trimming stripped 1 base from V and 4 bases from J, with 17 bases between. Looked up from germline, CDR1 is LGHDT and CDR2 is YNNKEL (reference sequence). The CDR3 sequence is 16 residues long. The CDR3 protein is CASSQVRPLLPYEQYF. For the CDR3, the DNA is TGTGCCAGCAGCCAAGTCCGCCCTTTACTGCCATACGAGCAGTACTTC.

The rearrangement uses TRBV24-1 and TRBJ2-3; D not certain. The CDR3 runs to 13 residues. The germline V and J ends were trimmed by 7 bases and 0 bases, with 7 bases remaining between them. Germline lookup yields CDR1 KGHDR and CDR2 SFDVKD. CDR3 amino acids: CATSEPSTDTQYF. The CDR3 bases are TGTGCCACCAGCGAACCGAGCACAGATACGCAGTATTTT.